Following are 8 T cell receptor beta chains from one sample sequenced in a study of blood T cell repertoires in COVID-19. The assay was immunoSEQ multiplex PCR, and TCRdb's table has in-frame clones only and misses some. This sample has around 130,000 clones; about 84% occur once, and the top ten carry about 12%. The sequenced sample was peripheral blood. The receptors stem from a woman aged 60-75 years with acute or convalescent COVID-19.

The chain has TRBV5-1 and TRBJ2-1, with 11 bases fitting TRBD2. CDR3 length equals 17 residues. Losses at the gene ends were 7 bases for V and 7 bases for J; bases not matched to a gene: 16. Germline CDR1 and CDR2: SGHRS and YFSETQ. The CDR3 protein is CASSSSGGSLLGNEQFF. The CDR3, as DNA: TGCGCCAGCTCCTCTAGCGGGGGGTCCTTGCTGGGAAATGAGCAGTTCTTC.

This chain uses TRBV25-1 with TRBJ1-1, with 10 bases aligning to TRBD1. CDR3 length equals 13 residues. Germline loops: CDR1 MGHDK, CDR2 SYGVNS. The V gene end was trimmed by 6 bases and the J gene end by 3 bases; junction bases not matched to a gene: 1. The CDR3 nucleotides are TGTGCCAGCAGAGGACAGGGGGACACTGAAGCTTTCTTT. Translation: CASRGQGDTEAFF.

This sequence joins TRBV9 and TRBJ1-3; no firm D call. Per germline, CDR1 SGDLS and CDR2 YYNGEE. Deletions cut 7 bases from V and 3 bases from J, with 17 bases between. This CDR3 has 15 amino acids. DNA for the CDR3: TGTGCCAGCGCCTTCGGGTCCTCCGGTGGAAACACCATATATTTT. Protein sequence: CASAFGSSGGNTIYF.

This chain connects TRBV27 to TRBJ1-2, with 8 bases that match TRBD1. J gave up 4 bases and V 2 bases, and 9 bases lay outside the gene matches. The CDR3 consists of 16 residues. In germline, CDR1 is MNHEY, CDR2 SMNVEV (reference sequence). CDR3 sequence reads: CASSLTPTGATYGYTF. DNA for the CDR3: TGTGCCAGCAGTTTAACCCCGACAGGGGCTACCTATGGCTACACCTTC.

The chain uses TRBV6-1 and TRBJ1-6, with D perhaps TRBD1 (5 bases). This CDR3 has 14 residues. V was shortened by 1 base and J by 10 bases, with 11 bases between the two germline ends. Germline V CDR1 and CDR2: MNHNS, SASEGT. CDR3 amino acids: CASSEVRVGSPLHF. The CDR3 DNA reads TGTGCCAGCAGTGAAGTCAGGGTGGGATCACCCCTCCACTTT.

The chain couples TRBV11-2 to TRBJ2-1, with D possibly TRBD1 on 5 matching bases. The CDR3 is 13 residues long. The V end lost 4 bases, the J end lost 6 bases, and 10 bases lay between the germline ends. From germline, CDR1 is SGHAT and CDR2 FQNNGV. CDR3 residues: CASSYRQINEQFF. CDR3 in DNA: TGTGCCAGCAGCTACCGACAGATCAATGAGCAGTTCTTC.

The gene calls are TRBV30 and TRBJ1-6; maybe TRBD1 (5 bases). Germline CDR1 GTSNPN, CDR2 SVGIG (reference sequence). V shed 0 bases and J shed 7 bases, with 13 bases lying between them. CDR3 size: 15 residues. The CDR3 spells CAWSVVQGTNSPLHF. In DNA, the CDR3 is TGTGCCTGGAGTGTGGTGCAGGGCACAAATTCACCCCTCCACTTT. Drawing the rest from reference TRBV30 and TRBJ1-6, the complete variable domain is SQTIHQWPATLVQPVGSPLSLECTVEGTSNPNLYWYRQAAGRGLQLLFYSVGIGQISSEVPQNLSASRPQDRQFILSSKKLLLSDSGFYLCAWSVVQGTNSPLHFGNGTRLTVT.

The chain is built from TRBV5-6 and TRBJ2-3; D is unclear. CDR1 and CDR2 (germline): SGHDT, YYEEEE. The CDR3 sequence is 16 residues long. Trimming cost V 0 bases and J 0 bases, with 11 bases left between them. Written as DNA, the CDR3 is TGTGCCAGCAGCTTGGCTTTCACCACTAGCACAGATACGCAGTATTTT. Translated: CASSLAFTTSTDTQYF.